One sample yielded the 24 T cell receptor beta chains listed below, sequenced in a study of Ad26.COV2.S vaccination and SARS-CoV-2 variants. Method: immunoSEQ multiplex PCR; TCRdb's copy keeps in-frame clones and lacks some. The data hold roughly 390,000 clones, with 80% to 90% observed a single time. Treatment reported: some 20 received Ad26.COV2.S at low or high dose, single or two shots; 5 received placebo; per-sample allocation not given. Sampling was done on day 63 after the first vaccine or placebo injection. The starting material was peripheral blood, obtained in a trial of Ad26.COV2.S vaccine versus placebo. All receptors come from a person between 18 and 60 years old who received the Ad26.COV2.S COVID-19 vaccine or a placebo.

This chain links TRBV5-6 with TRBJ2-4, with D unclear. Germline values: CDR1 SGHDT, CDR2 YYEEEE. Trimming removed 2 bases from V and 0 bases from J, with 9 bases in between. The CDR3 has 15 amino acids. In DNA form, the CDR3 reads TGTGCCAGCAGCTTAGGCAGTCTAGCCAAAAACATTCAGTACTTC. Protein sequence: CASSLGSLAKNIQYF.

This chain connects TRBV4-2 to TRBJ1-5; D is unclear. Trimming took 4 bases from V and 3 from J, leaving 10 bases between them. CDR1 and CDR2 (germline): LGHNA, YNFKEQ. The CDR3 covers 14 residues. CDR3 protein: CASSPDQDNQPQHF. In nucleotides, the CDR3 is TGTGCCAGCAGCCCAGACCAAGACAATCAGCCCCAGCATTTT.

J is TRBJ1-2 and V is TRBV19, with a possible D match to TRBD1 (5 bases). The CDR3 consists of 14 residues. V shed 3 bases and J shed 0 bases, with 8 bases lying between them. From germline, CDR1 is LNHDA and CDR2 SQIVND (reference sequence). CDR3 amino acids: CASSIQGSNYGYTF. CDR3 DNA sequence: TGTGCCAGTAGTATCCAGGGTTCTAACTATGGCTACACCTTC.

The CDR3 here is CASSQWGDERYNEQFF. The CDR3, as DNA: TGCGCCAGCAGTCAATGGGGGGACGAGAGATACAATGAGCAGTTCTTC. V and J are TRBV23-1 and TRBJ2-1, with D tentatively TRBD2 (6 bases). TRBV23-1 is labeled an ORF, and its function is uncertain. This CDR3 region has 16 residues. V was clipped by 1 base and J by 4 bases, with 14 bases between them.

V is TRBV7-9 and J is TRBJ2-1, with TRBD2 as a possible D gene (5 bases). V was clipped by 5 bases and J by 6 bases, with 11 bases between them. Germline V gene lookup returns CDR1 SEHNR and CDR2 FQNEAQ (reference sequence). The CDR3 is 13 amino acids. This chain's CDR3 is CASSHRRGNEQFF. The DNA for the CDR3 is TGTGCCAGCAGCCACCGCCGGGGCAATGAGCAGTTCTTC.

The CDR3 is CASSFYPPRGYTF. For the CDR3, the DNA is TGTGCCAGCAGTTTTTACCCCCCGAGAGGCTACACCTTC. The V call is TRBV27, the J call TRBJ1-2; no reliable D call. This CDR3 has 13 residues. Germline values: CDR1 MNHEY, CDR2 SMNVEV (reference sequence). V was cut by 3 bases and J by 8 bases, with 13 bases left in between.

This clone has more than one count but fewer than ten. The V and J genes are TRBV4-1 and TRBJ1-1; D gene unclear. Germline V gene data show CDR1 as MGHRA and CDR2 as YSYEKL. The CDR3 is 13 residues long. V lost 1 base and J 1 base, leaving 4 bases between the germline ends. In nucleotides, the CDR3 is TGCGCCAGCAGCCAAGCCAGGAACACTGAAGCTTTCTTT. This sequence encodes CASSQARNTEAFF.

This clone is a singleton in its sample. J is TRBJ2-5 and V is TRBV6-2 or TRBV6-3; 8 bases are shared with TRBD2. CDR3 size: 15 residues. CDR1 MNHEY and CDR2 SVGEGT come from the germline V gene. J was trimmed by 5 bases and V by 4 bases; bases with no gene match: 9. The CDR3 sequence: CASSWERGPGETQYF. CDR3 bases: TGTGCCAGCAGTTGGGAGCGGGGGCCCGGGGAGACCCAGTACTTC.

The chain is built from TRBV30 and TRBJ1-5, with a tentative D call TRBD1 (5 bases). The CDR3 length is 14 residues. In germline, CDR1 is GTSNPN, CDR2 SVGIG (reference sequence). V dropped 2 bases and J dropped 5 bases, with 13 bases sitting between them. DNA of the CDR3: TGTGCCTGGAGTCCCCCGGGGGGGTATCAGCCCCAGCATTTT. Residues: CAWSPPGGYQPQHF.

V usage is TRBV7-9 and J usage is TRBJ2-2, with D uncertain. Germline CDR1 SEHNR, CDR2 FQNEAQ (reference sequence). The CDR3 spans 12 residues. V was clipped by 5 bases and J by 3 bases, with 4 bases between them. The CDR3 bases are TGTGCCAGCAGCCCTTACACCGGGGAGCTGTTTTTT. It encodes CASSPYTGELFF. The whole variable domain, filled in from reference TRBV7-9 and TRBJ2-2, reads DTGVSQNPRHKITKRGQNVTFRCDPISEHNRLYWYRQTLGQGPEFLTYFQNEAQLEKSRLLSDRFSAERPKGSFSTLEIQRTEQGDSAMYLCASSPYTGELFFGEGSRLTVL.

This clone was observed once. This chain joins TRBV10-3 and TRBJ2-3; TRBD2 aligns across 7 bases. V was clipped by 10 bases and J by 0 bases; unmatched bases: 7. The germline V gene has CDR1 ENHRY and CDR2 SYGVKD. This CDR3 is built from 14 residues. The CDR3 reads CATRLAYSTDTQYF. Here the CDR3 DNA reads TGTGCCACACGACTAGCTTACAGCACAGATACGCAGTATTTT.

This chain connects TRBV29-1 to TRBJ2-1, with D possibly being TRBD1 (6 bases). V dropped 5 bases and J dropped 8 bases, with 16 bases sitting between them. In germline, CDR1 is SQVTM, CDR2 ANQGSEA. The CDR3 runs to 13 residues. This chain's CDR3 is CSVRQVSGDEQFF. Written as DNA, the CDR3 is TGCAGCGTTCGACAGGTCAGCGGCGATGAGCAGTTCTTC.

This chain connects TRBV12-3 or TRBV12-4 to TRBJ1-2; the D is unclear. This CDR3 has 13 residues. The V end was cut by 4 bases, the J end by 4 bases, with 10 bases between. CDR3 in amino acids: CASSYTEFYGYTF. The DNA for the CDR3 is TGTGCCAGCAGTTATACAGAATTCTATGGCTACACCTTC.

This clone has just one count. The chain uses TRBV12-3 or TRBV12-4 and TRBJ1-1; D possibly corresponds to TRBD1 (5 bases). V lost 5 bases, J lost 8 bases, and 12 bases lay in between. The CDR3 loop spans 12 amino acids. CDR3 sequence reads: CASSDDRIEAFF. CDR3 DNA sequence: TGTGCCAGCAGTGATGACAGAATAGAAGCTTTCTTT.

This clone is a singleton in its sample. This chain joins TRBV19 and TRBJ1-1; the match to TRBD1 covers 7 bases. The CDR3 loop spans 13 amino acids. The V gene's germline CDR1 is LNHDA and CDR2 SQIVND (reference sequence). With 4 bases clipped from V and 6 bases from J, the junction kept 5 bases outside the gene matches. This CDR3 reads CASSTNRGAEAFF. The CDR3 nucleotides read TGTGCCAGTAGTACAAACAGGGGAGCTGAAGCTTTCTTT.

This rearrangement joins TRBV2 to TRBJ2-1; 11 bases are shared with TRBD2. CDR3 length: 13 residues. With 10 bases clipped from V and 6 bases from J, the junction kept 5 bases outside the gene matches. Germline CDR1 SNHLY, CDR2 FYNNEI. The CDR3 DNA is TGTGCCACCAGACTAGCGGGGTTCAATGAGCAGTTCTTC. Its protein product is CATRLAGFNEQFF.

The rearrangement links TRBV20-1 to TRBJ1-1; the D is unclear. The V gene's germline CDR1 is DFQATT and CDR2 SNEGSKA (reference sequence). The CDR3 sequence is 9 residues long. The CDR3 nucleotides are TGCACCCACCGCCTCGAAGCTTTCTTT. It translates to CTHRLEAFF.

The chain carries TRBV19 and TRBJ1-6, with D uncertain. The CDR3 runs 11 residues. V lost 7 bases and J lost 10, with 8 bases in between. Germline V CDR1 and CDR2: LNHDA, SQIVND (reference sequence). The DNA of the CDR3 is TGTGCCAGTACTTCAGGATCACCCCTCCACTTT. Amino acids: CASTSGSPLHF.

The chain links TRBV3-1 (or the pseudogene TRBV3-2) to TRBJ2-3; D remains unclear. The CDR3 runs to 14 residues. CDR1 LGHDT and CDR2 YNNKEL come from the germline V gene (reference sequence). V was clipped by 0 bases and J by 2 bases, with 6 bases between them. The CDR3: CASSQEGYTDTQYF. CDR3 coding DNA: TGTGCCAGCAGCCAAGAGGGTTACACAGATACGCAGTATTTT.

The chain is built from TRBV18 and TRBJ1-1; no clear D gene. The germline V gene has CDR1 KGHSH and CDR2 LQKENI. The ends were cut back, 5 bases at V and 4 bases at J, with 17 bases in the middle. This CDR3 comprises 15 residues. The CDR3 protein is CASSYGPPGSTEAFF. CDR3 nucleotides: TGTGCCAGCTCATACGGCCCCCCCGGCAGCACTGAAGCTTTCTTT. Full variable domain (remainder filled in from reference TRBV18 and TRBJ1-1): NAGVMQNPRHLVRRRGQEARLRCSPMKGHSHVYWYRQLPEEGLKFMVYLQKENIIDESGMPKERFSAEFPKEGPSILRIQQVVRGDSAAYFCASSYGPPGSTEAFFGQGTRLTVV.

The genes are TRBV7-9 and TRBJ1-4; D unclear. The V gene's germline CDR1 is SEHNR and CDR2 FQNEAQ (reference sequence). Trimming removed 5 bases from V and 2 bases from J, with 21 bases in between. This CDR3 contains 18 residues. This chain's CDR3 is CASSPDFGVGQTNEKLFF. The CDR3 nucleotides are TGTGCCAGCAGCCCCGATTTCGGGGTGGGCCAGACTAATGAAAAACTGTTTTTT.

The rearrangement joins TRBV5-1 to TRBJ1-1, with D possibly TRBD1 on 5 matching bases. The germline gives CDR1 SGHRS, CDR2 YFSETQ. There are 12 residues in the CDR3. The V end was cut by 3 bases, the J end by 8 bases, with 11 bases between. CDR3 in DNA: TGCGCCAGCAGCTGGGACGGCGTAGAAGCTTTCTTT. Its protein product is CASSWDGVEAFF.

This clone was counted a single time. The genes are TRBV6-5 and TRBJ2-7; 9 nucleotides align to TRBD1. The CDR3 length is 15 residues. Germline loops: CDR1 MNHEY, CDR2 SVGAGI. J was trimmed by 5 bases and V by 6 bases; bases with no gene match: 11. CDR3 sequence reads: CASRSGTGIPHEQYF. DNA of the CDR3: TGTGCCAGCAGATCCGGGACAGGGATTCCCCACGAGCAGTACTTC.

This clone was seen just once. The genes are TRBV9 and TRBJ1-2; TRBD1 matches at 9 bases. CDR1 is SGDLS, CDR2 YYNGEE, per germline. J was trimmed by 11 bases and V by 0 bases; bases with no gene match: 14. The CDR3 runs 16 residues. The CDR3 region has the DNA TGTGCCAGCAGCGTAGATTCGGGACAGGGCCTTTTATCTTACACCTTC. It translates to CASSVDSGQGLLSYTF. Drawing the rest from reference TRBV9 and TRBJ1-2, the complete variable domain is DSGVTQTPKHLITATGQRVTLRCSPRSGDLSVYWYQQSLDQGLQFLIQYYNGEERAKGNILERFSAQQFPDLHSELNLSSLELGDSALYFCASSVDSGQGLLSYTFGSGTRLTVV.